The source of this T cell receptor beta chain is a study of cytomegalovirus exposure and HLA in healthy donors. Trimming removed 3 bases at V and 2 bases at J, with 11 bases between. CDR1 is SEHNR, CDR2 FQNEAQ, per germline (reference sequence). This CDR3 region has 15 residues. The PCR contained 60 Vbeta and 13 Jbeta primers. The method was immunoSEQ multiplex PCR; TCRdb's version includes in-frame clones alone and lacks a portion of them. Here the sample spans under 300,000 clones, around 80% being singletons. V and J are TRBV7-9 and TRBJ1-5; D not certain. The TCR sequence derives from a woman aged 55-70 years in good health and CMV-seropositive. The specimen was PBMCs. The CDR3 nucleotides are TGTGCCAGCAGCTTTGACTCCCGGGGCAATCAGCCCCAGCATTTT. This sequence encodes CASSFDSRGNQPQHF.